This T cell receptor beta chain was found in a study of blood T cell repertoires in COVID-19. Study information: COVID-19 samples, acute and convalescent, were from the United States, Italy and Spain. Sample material is recorded as cDNA or gDNA derived from T cells, B-cell-depleted T cells, or PBMCs.

The CDR3 extends over 16 amino acids. The germline gives CDR1 DFQATT, CDR2 SNEGSKA (reference sequence). Trimming removed 3 bases at V and 2 bases at J, with 14 bases between. Under the authors' procedure: For nucleated cells, counts were estimated from reference gene primer amplification. Clones were read by immunoSEQ multiplex PCR, and TCRdb kept only the in-frame ones, dropping some. V and J calls and clone size are as listed in that table; D and trimming were resolved from the DNA. The sample has some 170,000 clones, around 82% seen once. The chain employs TRBV20-1 and TRBJ2-6; a weak D match, TRBD1 (7 bases). The clonotype was recovered from a man aged 55 to 70 with active or convalescent COVID-19. Sequenced: peripheral blood. The CDR3 sequence is CSASHRGGAGANVLTF. CDR3 nucleotide sequence: TGCAGTGCTAGTCACAGGGGAGGAGCTGGGGCCAACGTCCTGACTTTC.